These 26 T cell receptor beta chains came from one sample sequenced in a study of T-cell memory formation after mild COVID-19. TCRdb re-called the 5' RACE reads through MiXCR, storing one row per CDR3 protein. The sample lists 25,000 to 30,000 distinct CDR3 sequences; roughly 16% were seen once. The specimen sequenced was PBMCs or a T cell subset sorted from them (not recorded which). All receptors come from an adult who had mild COVID-19 (a few samples of this study predate the infection). Cell type and time point are not known.

This clonotype showed up many times. The chain is built from TRBV12-3 or TRBV12-4 and TRBJ1-5; D is unresolved. V shed 1 base and J shed 0 bases, with 4 bases lying between them. The CDR3 runs to 14 residues. This CDR3 reads CASSLVVSNQPQHF. For the CDR3, the DNA is TGTGCCAGCAGTTTAGTAGTTAGCAATCAGCCCCAGCATTTT.

This clonotype was seen ten or more times. The V call is TRBV24-1, the J call TRBJ2-2, with D perhaps matching TRBD1 (6 bases). The CDR3 sequence is 16 residues long. Per germline, CDR1 KGHDR and CDR2 SFDVKD. Trimming cost V 4 bases and J 1 base, with 12 bases left between them. CDR3 residues: CATSEAGTQNTGELFF. CDR3 DNA: TGTGCCACCAGTGAAGCCGGGACACAGAACACCGGGGAGCTGTTTTTT.

Many counts were recorded for this clonotype. The chain employs TRBV7-2 and TRBJ2-2; a weak D match, TRBD2 (6 bases). Trimming shortened V by 2 bases and J by 3 bases, and 10 bases separated the two germline ends. Per the germline V gene, CDR1 is SGHTA and CDR2 is FQGNSA. The CDR3 is made up of 15 amino acids. This CDR3 is CASSLRGRDTGELFF. The DNA of the CDR3 is TGTGCCAGCAGCTTACGGGGGAGAGACACCGGGGAGCTGTTTTTT.

This clonotype is a singleton in its sample. This sequence joins TRBV18 and TRBJ2-7; D gene unclear. The germline V gene has CDR1 KGHSH and CDR2 LQKENI. The CDR3 consists of 14 residues. V lost 5 bases and J 3 bases, leaving 14 bases between the germline ends. CDR3 in amino acids: CASSTGPLNYEQYF. CDR3 nucleotide sequence: TGTGCCAGCTCAACCGGACCATTGAACTACGAGCAGTACTTC.

The V and J genes are TRBV12-3 or TRBV12-4 and TRBJ1-4; possibly TRBD1 for D (6 bases). V lost 3 bases and J 4 bases, leaving 9 bases between the germline ends. The CDR3 sequence is 14 residues long. CDR3: CASSFGQSNEKLFF. DNA of the CDR3: TGTGCCAGCAGTTTTGGACAGAGTAATGAAAAACTGTTTTTT.

This clonotype was counted only a few times. The genes are TRBV5-6 and TRBJ2-5; possibly TRBD2 for D (5 bases). There are 18 residues in the CDR3. CDR1 and CDR2 (germline): SGHDT, YYEEEE. V was cut by 1 base and J by 1 base, with 20 bases left in between. CDR3 sequence: CASSLLGRGFGSQETQYF. The DNA for the CDR3 is TGTGCCAGCAGCTTGTTGGGGAGAGGGTTCGGCTCCCAAGAGACCCAGTACTTC.

This clonotype appeared many times. The CDR3, as DNA: TGTGCCATCAGTGAAAAGTACCAAGAGACCCAGTACTTC. It translates to CAISEKYQETQYF. The rearrangement joins TRBV10-3 to TRBJ2-5; D unclear. V gave up 3 bases and J gave up 0 bases, with 5 bases separating them. This CDR3 comprises 13 residues. Germline V gives CDR1 ENHRY, CDR2 SYGVKD.

This clonotype came up many times. The rearrangement uses TRBV5-1 and TRBJ1-1; TRBD1 matches at 7 bases. This CDR3 is 16 amino acids long. V dropped 0 bases and J dropped 0; count of bases not matched to a gene: 5. Germline V gene data show CDR1 as SGHRS and CDR2 as YFSETQ. The CDR3 DNA reads as TGCGCCAGCAGCTTGGCTCCGACAGGGATGAACACTGAAGCTTTCTTT. Its protein is CASSLAPTGMNTEAFF.

This clonotype occurred many times. The CDR3 DNA follows: TGTGCCTGGAGTCTCCGAGGGGGAAACTATGGCTACACCTTC. Translated, it gives CAWSLRGGNYGYTF. V is TRBV30 and J is TRBJ1-2, with D possibly matching TRBD1 (6 bases). V was trimmed by 2 bases and J by 2 bases, leaving 12 bases between them. The CDR3 is 14 residues long. CDR1 GTSNPN and CDR2 SVGIG come from the germline V gene (reference sequence).

In this sample, this clonotype turned up many times. This sequence joins TRBV5-1 and TRBJ2-7, with 8 bases identical to TRBD2. Germline trimming cut 4 bases from V and 4 bases from J; bases unmatched to any gene: 4. The CDR3 runs 13 residues. Germline V gene sequence: CDR1 SGHRS, CDR2 YFSETQ. This CDR3 is CASSTSGGYEQYF. CDR3 nucleotides: TGCGCCAGCAGCACAAGCGGGGGATACGAGCAGTACTTC.

This clonotype occurred many times. The chain uses TRBV5-1 and TRBJ2-2, with D hard to call. The CDR3 length is 14 residues. The ends were cut back, 0 bases at V and 4 bases at J, with 7 bases in the middle. Germline assignment: CDR1 SGHRS and CDR2 YFSETQ. The CDR3 reads CASSLDGSTGELFF. The CDR3 DNA sequence: TGCGCCAGCAGCTTGGACGGAAGCACCGGGGAGCTGTTTTTT.

V gene TRBV12-3 or TRBV12-4 combines with J gene TRBJ1-1; TRBD1 matches at 8 bases. This CDR3 is 14 amino acids long. Trimming took 3 bases from V and 3 from J; bases not matched to a gene: 3. CDR3 nucleotides: TGTGCCAGCAGTTTGTCAGGGGGCTACACTGAAGCTTTCTTT. Its protein is CASSLSGGYTEAFF.

The J gene is TRBJ1-2, the V gene TRBV3-1; D is unresolved. Trimming cost V 4 bases and J 5 bases, with 11 bases left between them. The germline gives CDR1 LGHDT, CDR2 YNNKEL (reference sequence). This CDR3 contains 13 residues. The chain's CDR3 is CASSPGPEYGYTF. The CDR3 DNA reads TGTGCCAGCAGCCCGGGCCCGGAGTATGGCTACACCTTC. Full variable domain (remainder filled in from reference TRBV3-1 and TRBJ1-2): DTAVSQTPKYLVTQMGNDKSIKCEQNLGHDTMYWYKQDSKKFLKIMFSYNNKELIINETVPNRFSPKSPDKAHLNLHINSLELGDSAVYFCASSPGPEYGYTFGSGTRLTVV.

This clonotype was observed at least ten times. This sequence joins TRBV11-3 and TRBJ2-3; D ambiguous. The ends were cut back, 5 bases at V and 3 bases at J, with 9 bases in the middle. The germline gives CDR1 SGHNT, CDR2 YENEEA. The CDR3 contains 13 residues. The CDR3 reads CASSNPGTDTQYF. The DNA of the CDR3 is TGTGCCAGCAGCAACCCTGGGACAGATACGCAGTATTTT.

The chain combines TRBV7-9 with TRBJ1-2, with a tentative D call TRBD1 (6 bases). V lost 1 base and J lost 4, with 13 bases in between. This CDR3 spans 15 amino acids. Germline V CDR1 and CDR2: SEHNR, FQNEAQ (reference sequence). The CDR3 region is CASSLVQTGSYGYTF. The CDR3 DNA reads as TGTGCCAGCAGCTTAGTCCAAACAGGGTCCTATGGCTACACCTTC.

This clonotype was found a few times. The chain recombines TRBV14 with TRBJ2-1, with 8 bases aligning to TRBD2. Germline CDR1 SGHDN, CDR2 FVKESK. Trimming took 5 bases from V and 3 from J; bases not matched to a gene: 9. The CDR3 runs 16 residues. The DNA for the CDR3 is TGTGCCAGCAGCGCGCTAGCGGGTTCTTTCTACAATGAGCAGTTCTTC. Its protein is CASSALAGSFYNEQFF.

This clonotype is a singleton in its sample. This sequence joins TRBV6-1 and TRBJ2-3; D tentatively reads TRBD1 or TRBD2 (5 bases each). Germline V lookup: CDR1 MNHNS, CDR2 SASEGT. The CDR3 runs to 16 residues. Trimming shortened V by 4 bases and J by 2 bases, and 16 bases separated the two germline ends. The CDR3 bases are TGTGCCAGCAGTGGGGAACGGGGACCATACACAGATACGCAGTATTTT. As protein: CASSGERGPYTDTQYF.

This clonotype has ten or more counts. The genes are TRBV7-2 and TRBJ1-5; weak D call: TRBD1 (6 bases). CDR3 length: 14 amino acids. Looked up from germline, CDR1 is SGHTA and CDR2 is FQGNSA. The DNA for the CDR3 is TGTGTGCGCAGCTTAAGGGGGGCTCATCAGCCCCAGCATTTT. Translated: CVRSLRGAHQPQHF.

This chain uses TRBV29-1 with TRBJ1-2, with TRBD1 as a possible D gene (6 bases). CDR1 is SQVTM, CDR2 ANQGSEA, per germline. V was shortened by 4 bases and J by 2 bases, with 11 bases between the two germline ends. This CDR3 is built from 13 residues. The CDR3 DNA follows: TGCAGCGTTGCGGGACAAACAAACTATGGCTACACCTTC. Translation: CSVAGQTNYGYTF.

At least ten counts were recorded for this clonotype. This rearrangement joins TRBV7-6 to TRBJ2-7; TRBD1 matches at 7 bases. Germline CDR1 and CDR2: SGHVS and FNYEAQ. The CDR3 has 17 amino acids. Trimming cost V 3 bases and J 2 bases; bases outside gene matches: 13. The CDR3 loop is CASSFNLVRTGAYEQYF. DNA of the CDR3: TGTGCCAGCAGCTTTAATCTTGTCAGGACAGGCGCCTACGAGCAGTACTTC.

As DNA, the CDR3 is TGTGCCAGCAGCCAAGAAGCTAGCGCATCTTTCTACAATGAGCAGTTCTTC. Translated, it gives CASSQEASASFYNEQFF. The rearrangement uses TRBV3-1 and TRBJ2-1, with D possibly matching TRBD2 (6 bases). Per the germline V gene, CDR1 is LGHDT and CDR2 is YNNKEL (reference sequence). Trimming left V 0 bases short and J 3 bases short, with 15 bases between. This CDR3 spans 17 amino acids.

This clonotype was found many times. The chain joins TRBV12-3 or TRBV12-4 to TRBJ2-3, with 13 bases matching TRBD2. This CDR3 comprises 16 residues. V was clipped by 6 bases and J by 9 bases; unmatched bases: 12. CDR3 in DNA: TGTGCCAGCAGCCCCCGGACTAGCGGGGGCCCCTGGACGCAGTATTTT. Protein product: CASSPRTSGGPWTQYF.

In this sample, this clonotype turned up a few times. V and J are TRBV11-2 and TRBJ2-7; D perhaps matches TRBD1 (6 bases). Germline V lookup: CDR1 SGHAT, CDR2 FQNNGV. The CDR3 runs to 14 residues. Between the trimmed V and J ends, which lost 5 bases and 6 bases, there was a span of 17 bases. The DNA for the CDR3 is TGTGCCAGCAGCCCCTATCGTGGGGGCGCCGAGCAGTACTTC. It specifies CASSPYRGGAEQYF.

The table lists this clonotype with many counts. J is TRBJ2-5 and V is TRBV5-6, with 9 bases matching TRBD2. The CDR3 has 15 amino acids. Germline CDR1 SGHDT, CDR2 YYEEEE. V was clipped by 4 bases and J by 4 bases; unmatched bases: 8. The CDR3 here is CASSLSGSAGETQYF. DNA for the CDR3: TGTGCCAGCAGCCTTAGCGGGAGTGCTGGAGAGACCCAGTACTTC.

Points on this clonotype: At one boundary the junction diverges from the germline segment, which might be a read error. The CDR3 spells CASSFMGGGPGVF. In nucleotides, the CDR3 is TGTGCCAGCAGTTTTATGGGTGGGGGGCCCGGGGTCTTC. The gene calls are TRBV27 and TRBJ1-2; weak D call: TRBD1 (6 bases). Germline values: CDR1 MNHEY, CDR2 SMNVEV (reference sequence). The length of the CDR3 is 13 residues.

This clonotype was observed many times. J is TRBJ2-3 and V is TRBV3-1, with a tentative D call TRBD2 (6 bases). Germline-derived CDR1 and CDR2 are LGHDT and YNNKEL (reference sequence). This CDR3 is 17 amino acids long. V shed 0 bases and J shed 0 bases, with 13 bases lying between them. As DNA, the CDR3 is TGTGCCAGCAGCCAAGAGCGGCTCGGGACTAGCACAGATACGCAGTATTTT. Encoded protein: CASSQERLGTSTDTQYF.